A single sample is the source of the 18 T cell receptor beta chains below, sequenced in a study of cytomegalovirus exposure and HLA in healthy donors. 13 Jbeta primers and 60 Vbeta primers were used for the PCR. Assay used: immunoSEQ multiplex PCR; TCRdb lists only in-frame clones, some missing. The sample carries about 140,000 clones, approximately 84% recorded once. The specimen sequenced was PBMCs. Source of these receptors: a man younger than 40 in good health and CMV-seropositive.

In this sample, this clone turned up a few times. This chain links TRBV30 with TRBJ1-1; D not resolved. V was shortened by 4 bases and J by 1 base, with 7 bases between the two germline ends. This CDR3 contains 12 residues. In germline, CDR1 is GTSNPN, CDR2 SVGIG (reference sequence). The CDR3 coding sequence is TGTGCCTGGACCTCCGGGAACACTGAAGCTTTCTTT. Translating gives CAWTSGNTEAFF.

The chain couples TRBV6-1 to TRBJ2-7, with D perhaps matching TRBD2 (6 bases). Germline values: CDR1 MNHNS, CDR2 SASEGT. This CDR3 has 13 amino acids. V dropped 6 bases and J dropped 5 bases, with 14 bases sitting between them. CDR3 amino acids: CASRGGTAHEQYF. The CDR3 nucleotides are TGTGCCAGCAGGGGGGGTACGGCCCACGAGCAGTACTTC.

This CDR3 reads CASSIPTGVHKPNYGYTF. In DNA form, the CDR3 reads TGTGCCAGCAGCATCCCAACCGGGGTACACAAACCTAACTATGGCTACACCTTC. The rearrangement uses TRBV25-1 and TRBJ1-2; D call uncertain. The CDR3 runs 18 residues. V was shortened by 6 bases and J by 0 bases, with 23 bases between the two germline ends. CDR1 MGHDK and CDR2 SYGVNS come from the germline V gene.

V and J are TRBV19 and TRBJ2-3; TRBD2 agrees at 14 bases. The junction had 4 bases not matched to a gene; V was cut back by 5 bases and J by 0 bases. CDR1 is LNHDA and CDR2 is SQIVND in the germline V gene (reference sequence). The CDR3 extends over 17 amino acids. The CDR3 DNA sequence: TGTGCCAGTAGTGATGGACTAGCGGGGGGAAGCACAGATACGCAGTATTTT. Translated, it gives CASSDGLAGGSTDTQYF.

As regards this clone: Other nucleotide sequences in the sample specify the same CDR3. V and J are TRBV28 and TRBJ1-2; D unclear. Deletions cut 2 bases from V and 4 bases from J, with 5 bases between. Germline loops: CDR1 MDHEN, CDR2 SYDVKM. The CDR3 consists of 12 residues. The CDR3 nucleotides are TGTGCCAGCAGTTTAGGGCTCTATGGCTACACCTTC. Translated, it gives CASSLGLYGYTF.

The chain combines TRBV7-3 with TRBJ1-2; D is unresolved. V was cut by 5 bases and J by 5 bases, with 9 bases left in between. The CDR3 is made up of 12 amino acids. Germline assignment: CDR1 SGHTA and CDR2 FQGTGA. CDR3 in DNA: TGTGCCAGCAGCCCGAGAAGATATGGCTACACCTTC. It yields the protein CASSPRRYGYTF.

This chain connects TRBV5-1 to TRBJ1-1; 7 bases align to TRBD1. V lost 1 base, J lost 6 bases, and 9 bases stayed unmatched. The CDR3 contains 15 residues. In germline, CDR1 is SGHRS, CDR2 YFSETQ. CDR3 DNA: TGCGCCAGCAGCTTGAGGTTAAGTCAGGGGGCTGAAGCTTTCTTT. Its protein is CASSLRLSQGAEAFF.

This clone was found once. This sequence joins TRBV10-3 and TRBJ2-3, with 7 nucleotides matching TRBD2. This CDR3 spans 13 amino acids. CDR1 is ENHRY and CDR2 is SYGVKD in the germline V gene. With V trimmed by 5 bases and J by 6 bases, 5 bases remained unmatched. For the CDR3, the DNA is TGTGCCATCAGTAGCGGGGAGGGGGATACGCAGTATTTT. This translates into CAISSGEGDTQYF.

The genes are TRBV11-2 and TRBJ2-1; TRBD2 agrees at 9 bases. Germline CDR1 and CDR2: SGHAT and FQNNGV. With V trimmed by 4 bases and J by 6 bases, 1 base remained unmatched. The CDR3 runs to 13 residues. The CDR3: CASSSGLANEQFF. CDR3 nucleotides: TGTGCCAGCAGCTCGGGACTAGCCAATGAGCAGTTCTTC.

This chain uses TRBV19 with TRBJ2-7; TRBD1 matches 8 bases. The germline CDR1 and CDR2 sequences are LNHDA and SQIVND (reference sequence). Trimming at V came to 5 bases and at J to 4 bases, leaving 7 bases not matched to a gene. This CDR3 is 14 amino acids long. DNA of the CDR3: TGTGCCAGTAGTGTCGGACAGGGAGGTTACGAGCAGTACTTC. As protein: CASSVGQGGYEQYF.

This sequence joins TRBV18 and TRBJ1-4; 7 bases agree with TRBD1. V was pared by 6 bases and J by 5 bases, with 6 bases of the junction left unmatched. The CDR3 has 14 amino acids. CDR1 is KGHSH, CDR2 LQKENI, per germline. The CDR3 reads CASSATGRNEKLFF. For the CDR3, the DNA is TGTGCCAGCTCCGCGACAGGGCGGAATGAAAAACTGTTTTTT.

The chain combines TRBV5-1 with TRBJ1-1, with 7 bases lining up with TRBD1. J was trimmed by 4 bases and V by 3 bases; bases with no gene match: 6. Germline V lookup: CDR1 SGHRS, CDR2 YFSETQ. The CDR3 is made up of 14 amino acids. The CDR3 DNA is TGCGCCAGCAGCTCTAGACAGGGTACCACTGAAGCTTTCTTT. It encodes CASSSRQGTTEAFF.

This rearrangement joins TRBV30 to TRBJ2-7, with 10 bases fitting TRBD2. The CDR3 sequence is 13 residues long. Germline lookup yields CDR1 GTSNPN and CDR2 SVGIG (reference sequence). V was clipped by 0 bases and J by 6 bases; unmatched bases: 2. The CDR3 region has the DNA TGTGCCTGGAGTGTAAGACTAGCGGGCGAGCAGTACTTC. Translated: CAWSVRLAGEQYF.

CDR3 sequence reads: CASSELVGEQFF. The CDR3 region has the DNA TGTGCCAGCAGTGAATTAGTAGGGGAACAGTTCTTC. The chain recombines TRBV2 with TRBJ2-1; D possibly corresponds to TRBD1 (5 bases). Germline CDR1 is SNHLY and CDR2 is FYNNEI. V lost 2 bases to trimming and J lost 13 bases, with 12 bases between them. CDR3 size: 12 residues. Based on the CDR3 plus reference TRBV2 and TRBJ2-1, the full variable domain is EPEVTQTPSHQVTQMGQEVILRCVPISNHLYFYWYRQILGQKVEFLVSFYNNEISEKSEIFDDQFSVERPDGSNFTLKIRSTKLEDSAMYFCASSELVGEQFFGPGTRLTVL.

The CDR3 loop reads CASSHTGNTEAFF. In DNA, the CDR3 is TGTGCCAGCAGCCATACAGGGAACACTGAAGCTTTCTTT. The chain couples TRBV5-4 to TRBJ1-1, with D perhaps TRBD1 (5 bases). From germline, CDR1 is SGHNT and CDR2 YYREEE (reference sequence). The CDR3 runs to 13 residues. V lost 4 bases and J lost 1, with 8 bases in between.

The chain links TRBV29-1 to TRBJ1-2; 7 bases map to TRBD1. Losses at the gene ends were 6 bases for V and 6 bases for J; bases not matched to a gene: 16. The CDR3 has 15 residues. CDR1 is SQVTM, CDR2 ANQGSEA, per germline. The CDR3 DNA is TGCAGCGTAGCCCTGACAGGGATCGGTCAAAATGGCTACACCTTC. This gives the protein CSVALTGIGQNGYTF.

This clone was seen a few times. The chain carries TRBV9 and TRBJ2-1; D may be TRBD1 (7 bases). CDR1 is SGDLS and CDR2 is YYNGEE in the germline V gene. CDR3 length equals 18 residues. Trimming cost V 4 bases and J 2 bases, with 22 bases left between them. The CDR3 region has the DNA TGTGCCAGCAGCCCCCGGACGGCACAGGGGAGGACCTACAATGAGCAGTTCTTC. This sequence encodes CASSPRTAQGRTYNEQFF. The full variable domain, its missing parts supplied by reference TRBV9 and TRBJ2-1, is DSGVTQTPKHLITATGQRVTLRCSPRSGDLSVYWYQQSLDQGLQFLIQYYNGEERAKGNILERFSAQQFPDLHSELNLSSLELGDSALYFCASSPRTAQGRTYNEQFFGPGTRLTVL.

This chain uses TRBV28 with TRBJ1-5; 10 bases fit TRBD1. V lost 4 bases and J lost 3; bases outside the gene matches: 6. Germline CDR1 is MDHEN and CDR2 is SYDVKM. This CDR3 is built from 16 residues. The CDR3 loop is CASSYGGQGNNQPQHF. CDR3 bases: TGTGCCAGCAGTTATGGGGGACAGGGGAACAATCAGCCCCAGCATTTT. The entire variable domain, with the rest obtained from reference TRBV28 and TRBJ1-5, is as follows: DVKVTQSSRYLVKRTGEKVFLECVQDMDHENMFWYRQDPGLGLRLIYFSYDVKMKEKGDIPEGYSVSREKKERFSLILESASTNQTSMYLCASSYGGQGNNQPQHFGDGTRLSIL.